This passage covers 26 T cell receptor beta chains from one sample sequenced in a study of shared clonotypes between healthy human individuals. Produced via immunoSEQ multiplex PCR; TCRdb's table is partial and in-frame only. The top ten clones hold 0.13% of a sample with around 2,000,000 clones, 85% to 95% of them seen once. Sequences were obtained from naive CD4+ T cells sorted from blood. Subset given: CD45RA+ positively selected. These receptor sequences come from a man between 18 and 35 years old in good health.

V and J are TRBV4-1 and TRBJ2-5, with D hard to call. The germline gives CDR1 MGHRA, CDR2 YSYEKL. The V end lost 0 bases, the J end lost 1 base, and 12 bases lay between the germline ends. The CDR3 consists of 16 residues. As DNA, the CDR3 is TGCGCCAGCAGCCAAGAACCTCGAGGAACCCAAGAGACCCAGTACTTC. It translates to CASSQEPRGTQETQYF.

Details on this clone: Possible read error: a much larger clone is one base away. Different DNA sequences within this sample yield the same CDR3. The chain carries TRBV7-2 and TRBJ1-1; no clear D. CDR3 size: 13 residues. V lost 1 base and J 1 base, leaving 4 bases between the germline ends. Germline V gives CDR1 SGHTA, CDR2 FQGNSA. The CDR3 loop reads CASSLDRNTEAFF. CDR3 sequence (DNA): TGTGCCAGCAGCTTAGATAGGAACACTGAAGCTTTCTTT.

The chain joins TRBV18 to TRBJ2-2; D could derive from TRBD1 or TRBD2 (5 bases each). V lost 4 bases and J 3 bases, leaving 9 bases between the germline ends. Per the germline V gene, CDR1 is KGHSH and CDR2 is LQKENI. This CDR3 contains 14 residues. The DNA of the CDR3 is TGTGCCAGCTCACATGGGACCGACACCGGGGAGCTGTTTTTT. Translated: CASSHGTDTGELFF.

As to this clone: This sample includes further DNA sequences coding for the same CDR3. The chain's CDR3 is CASSLVGTYNEQFF. In DNA form, the CDR3 reads TGTGCCAGCAGCTTAGTTGGTACCTACAATGAGCAGTTCTTC. This chain links TRBV7-9 with TRBJ2-1; no firm D call. Trimming removed 1 base at V and 2 bases at J, with 6 bases between. CDR3 size: 14 residues. Looked up from germline, CDR1 is SEHNR and CDR2 is FQNEAQ (reference sequence).

To note about this clone: Different DNA sequences within this sample yield the same CDR3. This chain links TRBV10-3 with TRBJ2-2; D uncertain. Trimming left V 2 bases short and J 5 bases short, with 3 bases between. Per the germline V gene, CDR1 is ENHRY and CDR2 is SYGVKD. The CDR3 has 12 residues. The CDR3 DNA follows: TGTGCCATCAGTGAGCGTACCGGGGAGCTGTTTTTT. Residues: CAISERTGELFF.

The chain is built from TRBV14 and TRBJ1-2; maybe TRBD1 (5 bases). This CDR3 is 14 amino acids long. With 0 bases removed from V and 7 bases from J, the gap between germline ends came to 12 bases. Germline V lookup: CDR1 SGHDN, CDR2 FVKESK. The CDR3 loop reads CASSQDRGRGGYTF. The CDR3 DNA is TGTGCCAGCAGCCAAGATCGGGGAAGGGGTGGCTACACCTTC.

This chain joins TRBV18 and TRBJ1-4; 9 bases align to TRBD1. The germline CDR1 and CDR2 sequences are KGHSH and LQKENI. The junction had 2 bases not matched to a gene; V was cut back by 3 bases and J by 12 bases. The CDR3 totals 12 residues. CDR3 loop: CASSPGQGELFF. In DNA form, the CDR3 reads TGTGCCAGCTCACCGGGACAGGGCGAACTGTTTTTT.

The chain combines TRBV30 with TRBJ1-6; D ambiguous. The V and J ends lost 2 bases and 7 bases respectively, with 18 bases between them. From germline, CDR1 is GTSNPN and CDR2 SVGIG (reference sequence). CDR3 length: 16 amino acids. CDR3 coding DNA: TGTGCCTGGAGTAGGCCCGATCGCAGCGACAATTCACCCCTCCACTTT. Protein sequence: CAWSRPDRSDNSPLHF.

Regarding this clone: The sample has other DNA sequences that encode this CDR3 too. V gene TRBV5-1 combines with J gene TRBJ2-7; no clear D. The CDR3 extends over 12 amino acids. V was trimmed by 3 bases and J by 2 bases, leaving 6 bases between them. Germline-derived CDR1 and CDR2 are SGHRS and YFSETQ. The CDR3 sequence: CASSSETYEQYF. In nucleotides, the CDR3 is TGCGCCAGCAGCTCGGAAACCTACGAGCAGTACTTC.

This sequence joins TRBV9 and TRBJ2-3; TRBD2 matches 10 bases. Trimming took 0 bases from V and 5 from J; bases not matched to a gene: 9. This CDR3 is built from 17 residues. CDR1 SGDLS and CDR2 YYNGEE come from the germline V gene. The CDR3 loop is CASSVEGLAGVGDTQYF. CDR3 DNA sequence: TGTGCCAGCAGCGTAGAGGGGCTAGCGGGAGTAGGAGATACGCAGTATTTT.

This clone was recorded once. The rearrangement joins TRBV7-2 to TRBJ2-5; possible D gene TRBD2, 5 bases. The CDR3 is 15 residues long. Trimming cost V 7 bases and J 4 bases, with 19 bases left between them. Per the germline V gene, CDR1 is SGHTA and CDR2 is FQGNSA. DNA of the CDR3: TGTGCCAGCAACAATGTGGGGAGTTCAGGAGAGACCCAGTACTTC. Its protein product is CASNNVGSSGETQYF.

The chain joins TRBV30 to TRBJ2-4, with 10 bases fitting TRBD1. The V gene end was trimmed by 4 bases and the J gene end by 8 bases; junction bases not matched to a gene: 5. Germline lookup yields CDR1 GTSNPN and CDR2 SVGIG (reference sequence). The CDR3 totals 13 residues. The CDR3 is CAWTRQGADIQYF. The CDR3 nucleotides read TGTGCCTGGACCAGACAGGGGGCAGACATTCAGTACTTC.

The V call is TRBV28, the J call TRBJ1-2; no firm D call. The CDR3 extends over 13 amino acids. Trimming stripped 2 bases from V and 12 bases from J, with 16 bases between. Germline CDR1 MDHEN, CDR2 SYDVKM. The CDR3 sequence is CASSLKGNWWDTF. The CDR3 bases are TGTGCCAGCAGTTTAAAGGGAAACTGGTGGGACACCTTC.

J is TRBJ1-2 and V is TRBV18; D uncertain. Trimming removed 3 bases at V and 7 bases at J, with 12 bases between. This CDR3 spans 13 amino acids. Looked up from germline, CDR1 is KGHSH and CDR2 is LQKENI. CDR3 loop: CASSPLVSSGYTF. In DNA form, the CDR3 reads TGTGCCAGCTCACCGCTAGTCTCGTCTGGCTACACCTTC.

The rearrangement joins TRBV7-2 to TRBJ2-1; a possible D gene is TRBD2 (6 bases). CDR1 is SGHTA, CDR2 FQGNSA, per germline. The CDR3 length is 13 residues. V was clipped by 0 bases and J by 9 bases, with 9 bases between them. CDR3 sequence: CASSLARETEQFF. The CDR3 DNA sequence: TGTGCCAGCAGCTTAGCGCGGGAAACTGAGCAGTTCTTC.

V gene TRBV5-4 combines with J gene TRBJ2-7; possible D gene TRBD2, 5 bases. The CDR3 loop spans 14 amino acids. CDR1 SGHNT and CDR2 YYREEE come from the germline V gene (reference sequence). V dropped 0 bases and J dropped 3 bases, with 10 bases sitting between them. The CDR3: CASSLEGSGYEQYF. The CDR3 DNA reads TGTGCCAGCAGCTTGGAGGGAAGCGGCTACGAGCAGTACTTC. The full variable domain, rest sourced from reference TRBV5-4 and TRBJ2-7, is ETGVTQSPTHLIKTRGQQVTLRCSSQSGHNTVSWYQQALGQGPQFIFQYYREEENGRGNFPPRFSGLQFPNYSSELNVNALELDDSALYLCASSLEGSGYEQYFGPGTRLTVT.

CDR3 sequence: CASSLAQGAVSPLHF. The CDR3 DNA is TGCGCCAGCAGCTTGGCTCAGGGGGCTGTTTCACCCCTCCACTTT. This chain joins TRBV5-1 and TRBJ1-6; TRBD1 agrees at 8 bases. This CDR3 has 15 amino acids. Germline V CDR1 and CDR2: SGHRS, YFSETQ. The V gene end was trimmed by 0 bases and the J gene end by 9 bases; junction bases not matched to a gene: 5.

The J gene is TRBJ2-2, the V gene TRBV5-4; D not resolved. The CDR3 has 15 residues. Per germline, CDR1 SGHNT and CDR2 YYREEE (reference sequence). V gave up 1 base and J gave up 4 bases, with 11 bases separating them. Here the CDR3 reads CASSLPGRGTGELFF. CDR3 coding DNA: TGTGCCAGCAGCTTGCCAGGTCGAGGCACCGGGGAGCTGTTTTTT.

Note on this clone: Other DNA sequences within the sample encode an identical CDR3. This chain links TRBV6-1 with TRBJ2-1; possible D gene TRBD1, 5 bases. V was cut by 6 bases and J by 4 bases, with 7 bases left in between. The germline V gene has CDR1 MNHNS and CDR2 SASEGT. The CDR3 is made up of 12 amino acids. CDR3 amino acids: CASRTAYNEQFF. CDR3 DNA sequence: TGTGCCAGCAGGACAGCGTACAATGAGCAGTTCTTC.

Concerning this clone: Other DNA sequences in the same sample also yield this CDR3. The J gene is TRBJ2-7, the V gene TRBV19, with a weak D call TRBD1 (6 bases). Trimming took off 4 bases at V and 3 bases at J, with 10 bases between the two ends. Germline loops: CDR1 LNHDA, CDR2 SQIVND (reference sequence). The CDR3 contains 13 residues. DNA for the CDR3: TGTGCCAGTAGTACCGGCAGGGGCTACGAGCAGTACTTC. This sequence encodes CASSTGRGYEQYF.

This chain connects TRBV29-1 to TRBJ1-4; D unresolved. The V gene lost 5 bases and the J gene lost 5 bases, with 9 bases spanning the gap. The V gene's germline CDR1 is SQVTM and CDR2 ANQGSEA. The CDR3 sequence is 12 residues long. The CDR3 bases are TGCAGCGTTTCCCACGGCAATGAAAAACTGTTTTTT. Protein: CSVSHGNEKLFF.

The genes are TRBV7-2 and TRBJ2-3; possibly TRBD1 or TRBD2 for D (5 bases each). Trimming shortened V by 6 bases and J by 6 bases, and 16 bases separated the two germline ends. In germline, CDR1 is SGHTA, CDR2 FQGNSA. The CDR3 runs 14 residues. The CDR3 region is CASSRGLSWDTQYF. The CDR3 DNA is TGTGCCAGCAGTCGGGGCCTTTCATGGGATACGCAGTATTTT.

V gene TRBV10-2 combines with J gene TRBJ2-5; possibly TRBD2 for D (6 bases). Trimming shortened V by 3 bases and J by 5 bases, and 10 bases separated the two germline ends. Germline lookup yields CDR1 WSHSY and CDR2 SAAADI. The CDR3 is 13 amino acids. CDR3 region: CASSDPGRETQYF. The DNA of the CDR3 is TGCGCCAGCAGTGATCCGGGGAGGGAGACCCAGTACTTC.

With respect to this clone: A much larger clone is a single base away; this may be a read error. The chain employs TRBV27 and TRBJ1-1, with unresolved D. Per the germline V gene, CDR1 is MNHEY and CDR2 is SMNVEV (reference sequence). V was clipped by 2 bases and J by 1 base, with 5 bases between them. The CDR3 contains 13 residues. CDR3 coding DNA: TGTGCCAGCAGTTTACAGAGGAACACTGAAGCTTTCTTT. This codes for CASSLQRNTEAFF.

The chain links TRBV6-1 to TRBJ2-2, with 8 bases lining up with TRBD1. From germline, CDR1 is MNHNS and CDR2 SASEGT. With 5 bases clipped from V and 7 bases from J, the junction kept 3 bases outside the gene matches. CDR3 length: 13 residues. The CDR3 region is CASSPDRGGELFF. The CDR3 DNA reads as TGTGCCAGCAGTCCCGACAGGGGCGGGGAGCTGTTTTTT.

V usage is TRBV5-1 and J usage is TRBJ2-2; D is uncertain. Germline CDR1 is SGHRS and CDR2 is YFSETQ. The CDR3 runs 14 residues. V was shortened by 4 bases and J by 0 bases, with 7 bases between the two germline ends. The CDR3 reads CASSNTANTGELFF. The CDR3 nucleotides are TGCGCCAGCAGCAATACAGCGAACACCGGGGAGCTGTTTTTT.